The next 3 T cell receptor beta chains were all read from a single sample in a study of T cells in tumors after PD-1 blockade. Data came from immunoSEQ multiplex PCR; TCRdb stores just in-frame clones and leaves some out. The sample lists approximately 59,000 clones; around 80% were seen once. Material: PBMCs, obtained before anti-PD-1 treatment. The receptor source for this set is a human donor with basal cell carcinoma.

V gene TRBV29-1 combines with J gene TRBJ1-3, with D maybe TRBD1 (6 bases). CDR3 length: 14 amino acids. V lost 7 bases, J lost 0 bases, and 13 bases lay in between. Germline V CDR1 and CDR2: SQVTM, ANQGSEA. This CDR3 reads CSAHTGSSGNTIYF. CDR3 sequence (DNA): TGCAGCGCACATACAGGGAGCTCTGGAAACACCATATATTTT. Together with reference TRBV29-1 and TRBJ1-3, the CDR3 gives the full variable domain: SAVISQKPSRDICQRGTSLTIQCQVDSQVTMMFWYRQQPGQSLTLIATANQGSEATYESGFVIDKFPISRPNLTFSTLTVSNMSPEDSSIYLCSAHTGSSGNTIYFGEGSWLTVV.

The V call is TRBV27, the J call TRBJ2-1, with 12 bases lining up with TRBD2. Germline loops: CDR1 MNHEY, CDR2 SMNVEV (reference sequence). The CDR3 covers 16 residues. Losses at the gene ends were 4 bases for V and 2 bases for J; bases not matched to a gene: 3. CDR3 sequence: CASSSTSGGPYNEQFF. CDR3 in DNA: TGTGCCAGCAGTTCAACTAGCGGGGGGCCCTACAATGAGCAGTTCTTC.

This clone was found a few times. The J gene is TRBJ2-7, the V gene TRBV1; TRBD2, the D gene given by the table, was not confirmed from the DNA. TRBV1 corresponds to a pseudogene. The length of the CDR3 is 16 residues. CDR3 amino acids: CTSSQDLAGGSYEQYF. CDR3 DNA: TGCACCAGCAGCCAAGATCTGGCGGGGGGCTCCTACGAGCAGTACTTC.